Listed below are T cell receptor beta chains from one sample, sequenced in a study of shared clonotypes between healthy human individuals. TCRdb's table, derived via immunoSEQ multiplex PCR, lists solely in-frame clones and lacks some. The sample includes 1,400,000 or so clones, about 98.5% of them seen just once. The sequenced sample consisted of naive CD4+ T cells sorted from blood. Receptor source: a man aged 30 to 39 in good health. Each CDR3 is given with its conserved first and last residue. D genes are given only for firm matches. Expanded clones are given a class, and other clones once, few, many or no size at all.

CASSSPDRGQNEQFF,TGCGCCAGCAGCTCCCCAGACAGGGGGCAGAATGAGCAGTTCTTC,TRBD1,-,TRBV5-1,TRBJ2-1
CASSEMGDTQYF,TGTGCCAGCAGTGAGATGGGAGATACGCAGTATTTT,-,-,TRBV2,TRBJ2-3
CASGQGTGQPQHF,TGTGCCAGTGGACAGGGGACGGGTCAGCCCCAGCATTTT,TRBD1,-,TRBV19,TRBJ1-5
CASRRQVTYNEQFF,TGTGCCAGCAGGCGACAGGTGACCTACAATGAGCAGTTCTTC,-,-,TRBV6-6,TRBJ2-1
CASSFPLFTGELFF,TGTGCCAGCAGTTTTCCACTATTCACCGGGGAGCTGTTTTTT,-,-,TRBV28,TRBJ2-2
CASSLIADEQFF,TGTGCCAGCAGCTTGATAGCGGATGAGCAGTTCTTC,-,-,TRBV5-4,TRBJ2-1
CASSGPGNVRQPQHF,TGTGCCAGCAGTGGGCCGGGAAACGTTCGCCAGCCCCAGCATTTT,-,-,TRBV6-1,TRBJ1-5
CASAKGNTGELFF,TGTGCCAGCGCGAAAGGTAACACCGGGGAGCTGTTTTTT,-,-,TRBV9,TRBJ2-2
CATSRGAGRDEKLFF,TGTGCCACCAGCAGGGGGGCAGGTCGAGATGAAAAACTGTTTTTT,-,-,TRBV15,TRBJ1-4
CASSPDRDRAYNEQFF,TGTGCCAGCAGTCCAGACCGGGACCGGGCCTACAATGAGCAGTTCTTC,-,-,TRBV9,TRBJ2-1
CASSFPPSQQYF,TGTGCCAGCAGCTTCCCCCCCTCGCAGCAGTACTTC,-,-,TRBV5-6,TRBJ2-7
CASSWGERLNNYNEQFF,TGTGCCAGCAGTTGGGGGGAAAGACTAAATAATTACAATGAGCAGTTCTTC,-,-,TRBV28,TRBJ2-1
CASSSSPTDGNTIYF,TGTGCCAGCAGCTCCTCCCCGACGGATGGAAACACCATATATTTT,-,-,TRBV5-6,TRBJ1-3
CASSPRGDSGANVLTF,TGTGCCAGCTCACCACGAGGGGACTCTGGGGCCAACGTCCTGACTTTC,-,-,TRBV18,TRBJ2-6
CAWNPGQAFSGANVLTF,TGTGCCTGGAACCCGGGACAAGCATTTTCTGGGGCCAACGTCCTGACTTTC,-,-,TRBV30,TRBJ2-6
CASSLHRGVNTEAFF,TGTGCCAGCAGCCTCCACAGGGGAGTGAACACTGAAGCTTTCTTT,TRBD1,-,TRBV7-8,TRBJ1-1
CASSMNTEAFF,TGTGCCAGCTCCATGAACACTGAAGCTTTCTTT,-,once,TRBV18,TRBJ1-1
CASSPFSSAIYEQYF,TGTGCCAGCTCACCATTTTCTAGCGCAATCTACGAGCAGTACTTC,-,once,TRBV18,TRBJ2-7
CASSYSWTGRNTEAFF,TGTGCCAGCAGTTACTCCTGGACAGGGAGGAACACTGAAGCTTTCTTT,TRBD1,-,TRBV6-5,TRBJ1-1
CASSQQFRGTDTQYF,TGTGCCAGCAGCCAACAGTTCAGGGGCACAGATACGCAGTATTTT,-,-,TRBV7-9,TRBJ2-3
CAISESDSSGNTIYF,TGTGCCATCAGTGAGTCGGACAGCTCTGGAAACACCATATATTTT,-,-,TRBV10-3,TRBJ1-3
CASSSGGGNEQFF,TGCGCCAGCAGCTCAGGAGGGGGCAATGAGCAGTTCTTC,-,-,TRBV5-1,TRBJ2-1
CASSHGQLGGTDTQYF,TGCGCCAGCAGCCACGGGCAGCTAGGGGGAACAGATACGCAGTATTTT,-,-,TRBV4-3,TRBJ2-3
CATIGFDYEQYF,TGTGCCACCATTGGATTCGACTACGAGCAGTACTTC,-,-,TRBV28,TRBJ2-7
CASSFVERVNQPQHF,TGTGCCAGCAGTTTCGTAGAGCGGGTCAATCAGCCCCAGCATTTT,-,-,TRBV28,TRBJ1-5
CASSLAGSNTEAFF,TGTGCCAGCAGCTTAGCCGGCAGCAACACTGAAGCTTTCTTT,-,-,TRBV7-9,TRBJ1-1
CASSLPMDLTDTQYF,TGCGCCAGCAGCTTGCCGATGGATCTCACAGATACGCAGTATTTT,-,-,TRBV5-1,TRBJ2-3
CASSERTSGFSYEQYF,TGTGCCAGCAGCGAGAGGACTAGCGGGTTCTCTTACGAGCAGTACTTC,TRBD2,-,TRBV2,TRBJ2-7
CASSGTGQGQTQYF,TGTGCCAGCAGCGGAACGGGACAGGGACAGACCCAGTACTTC,TRBD1,-,TRBV9,TRBJ2-5
CASSRDNGKFF,TGTGCCAGCAGCCGGGACAACGGGAAGTTCTTC,-,-,TRBV9,TRBJ2-1
CASSGLAGVRNEQFF,TGCGCCAGCAGTGGGCTAGCGGGAGTGCGAAATGAGCAGTTCTTC,TRBD2,-,TRBV10-1,TRBJ2-1
CASGHGTANSYNEQFF,TGTGCCAGCGGACATGGGACGGCCAACTCCTACAATGAGCAGTTCTTC,-,-,TRBV7-3,TRBJ2-1
CASSYPDSYQPQHF,TGTGCCAGCAGCTACCCCGACAGCTATCAGCCCCAGCATTTT,-,-,TRBV7-9,TRBJ1-5
CASSLFFNNTGELFF,TGTGCCAGCAGCTTATTTTTCAACAACACCGGGGAGCTGTTTTTT,-,-,TRBV11-2,TRBJ2-2
CASLSAEAFF,TGTGCCAGCCTCTCCGCTGAAGCTTTCTTT,-,-,TRBV2,TRBJ1-1
CASSLKSHNEQFF,TGTGCCAGCAGCTTGAAGTCCCACAATGAGCAGTTCTTC,-,-,TRBV5-4,TRBJ2-1
CASSLIGRDEQYF,TGTGCCAGCAGTTTGATAGGGCGTGACGAGCAGTACTTC,-,-,TRBV27,TRBJ2-7
CASSLGWGSDETQYF,TGTGCCAGCAGCTTAGGGTGGGGGTCGGATGAGACCCAGTACTTC,-,-,TRBV11-2,TRBJ2-5
CSVSPKVGETQYF,TGCAGCGTTTCCCCCAAGGTGGGAGAGACCCAGTACTTC,-,-,TRBV29-1,TRBJ2-5
CASSVSGRASYEQYF,TGTGCCAGCAGCGTTAGCGGGAGGGCCTCTTACGAGCAGTACTTC,TRBD2,-,TRBV5-8,TRBJ2-7
CASRLLPKETQYF,TGTGCCAGCAGGTTGCTTCCTAAAGAGACCCAGTACTTC,-,-,TRBV27,TRBJ2-5
CASSPTSGSSYEQYF,TGTGCCAGCAGCCCTACTAGCGGGAGTAGCTACGAGCAGTACTTC,TRBD2,-,TRBV7-2,TRBJ2-7
CASSIRGGWTGELFF,TGTGCCAGCAGCATCCGGGGCGGATGGACCGGGGAGCTGTTTTTT,-,few,TRBV5-4,TRBJ2-2
CASLSSSLAGELFF,TGTGCCAGTCTCTCCTCTAGTCTTGCCGGGGAGCTGTTTTTT,-,-,TRBV2,TRBJ2-2
CASSSREQGAFF,TGTGCCAGCAGTTCCCGGGAACAAGGGGCTTTCTTT,-,-,TRBV28,TRBJ1-1
CASSPGLSTDTQYF,TGTGCCAGCAGCCCCGGACTTTCCACAGATACGCAGTATTTT,-,-,TRBV4-2,TRBJ2-3
CASRRQGSHEQFF,TGTGCCAGCAGAAGACAGGGCTCCCATGAGCAGTTCTTC,TRBD1,-,TRBV6-1,TRBJ2-1
CASSSRTDTQYF,TGTGCCAGCTCATCCCGGACAGATACGCAGTATTTT,-,-,TRBV18,TRBJ2-3
CSVASGIETNYEFF,-,-,-,TRBV29-1,TRBJ2-1
CASSPLPSGSTDTQYF,TGTGCCAGCTCGCCCCTTCCCAGCGGCAGCACAGATACGCAGTATTTT,-,-,TRBV18,TRBJ2-3
CASREQGQGNYGYTF,TGTGCCAGCAGAGAACAGGGACAGGGCAACTATGGCTACACCTTC,TRBD1,-,TRBV6-1,TRBJ1-2
CASSLPTEQSTDTQYF,TGCGCCAGCAGCCTACCGACAGAGCAGAGCACAGATACGCAGTATTTT,-,-,TRBV5-1,TRBJ2-3
CASSPDRGLGTGELFF,TGTGCCAGCAGCCCTGACAGGGGTCTCGGCACCGGGGAGCTGTTTTTT,TRBD1,-,TRBV9,TRBJ2-2
CASSVGTSGITGELFF,TGTGCCAGCAGCGTCGGGACTAGCGGGATCACCGGGGAGCTGTTTTTT,TRBD2,-,TRBV9,TRBJ2-2